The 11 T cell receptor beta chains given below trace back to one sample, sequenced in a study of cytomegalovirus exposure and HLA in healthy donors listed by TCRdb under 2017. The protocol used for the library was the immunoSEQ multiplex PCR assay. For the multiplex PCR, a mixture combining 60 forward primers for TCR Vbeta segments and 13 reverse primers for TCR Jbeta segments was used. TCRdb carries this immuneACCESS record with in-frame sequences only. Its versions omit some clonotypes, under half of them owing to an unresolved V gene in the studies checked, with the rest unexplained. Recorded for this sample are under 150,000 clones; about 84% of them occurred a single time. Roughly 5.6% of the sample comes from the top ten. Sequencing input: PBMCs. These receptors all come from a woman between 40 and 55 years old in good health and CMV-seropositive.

The CDR3 sequence is CASSLTNSPYNEQFF. As DNA, the CDR3 is TGCGCCAGCAGCCTTACTAATTCCCCCTACAATGAGCAGTTCTTC. The V call is TRBV5-1, the J call TRBJ2-1; D ambiguous. Trimming shortened V by 4 bases and J by 2 bases, and 13 bases separated the two germline ends. Germline V CDR1 and CDR2: SGHRS, YFSETQ. The CDR3 is 15 residues long.

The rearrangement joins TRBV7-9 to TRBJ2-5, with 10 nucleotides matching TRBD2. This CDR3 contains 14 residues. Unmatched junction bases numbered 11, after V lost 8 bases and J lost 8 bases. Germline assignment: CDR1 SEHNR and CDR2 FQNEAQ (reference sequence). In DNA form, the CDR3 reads TGTGCCAGCCGGGGGGTAGCGGGAGGAACCACCCAGTACTTC. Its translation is CASRGVAGGTTQYF.

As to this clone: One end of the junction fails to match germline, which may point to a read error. CDR3 loop: CSSSFSQNEQYF. The CDR3 DNA sequence: TGTTCCAGCAGCTTCAGTCAGAACGAGCAGTACTTC. This chain connects TRBV7-9 to TRBJ2-7; no firm D call. CDR3 length: 12 amino acids. Looked up from germline, CDR1 is SEHNR and CDR2 is FQNEAQ (reference sequence).

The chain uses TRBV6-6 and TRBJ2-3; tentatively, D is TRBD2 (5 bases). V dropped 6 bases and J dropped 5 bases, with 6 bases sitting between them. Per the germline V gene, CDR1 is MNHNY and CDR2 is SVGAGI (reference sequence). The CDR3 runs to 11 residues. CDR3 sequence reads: CASRTRDTQYF. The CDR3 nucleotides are TGTGCCAGCAGAACTAGAGATACGCAGTATTTT.

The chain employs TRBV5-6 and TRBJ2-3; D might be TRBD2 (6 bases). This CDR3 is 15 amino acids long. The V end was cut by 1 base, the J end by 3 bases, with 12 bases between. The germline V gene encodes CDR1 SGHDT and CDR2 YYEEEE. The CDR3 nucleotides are TGTGCCAGCAGCTTGTGGGCGGGACGGACAGATACGCAGTATTTT. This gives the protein CASSLWAGRTDTQYF.

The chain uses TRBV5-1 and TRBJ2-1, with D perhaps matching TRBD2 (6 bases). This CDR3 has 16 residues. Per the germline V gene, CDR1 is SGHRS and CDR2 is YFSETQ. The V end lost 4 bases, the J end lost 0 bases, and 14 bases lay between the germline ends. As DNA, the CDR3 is TGCGCCAGCAGCCCGGTGTTCGGGAGCTCCTACAATGAGCAGTTCTTC. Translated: CASSPVFGSSYNEQFF.

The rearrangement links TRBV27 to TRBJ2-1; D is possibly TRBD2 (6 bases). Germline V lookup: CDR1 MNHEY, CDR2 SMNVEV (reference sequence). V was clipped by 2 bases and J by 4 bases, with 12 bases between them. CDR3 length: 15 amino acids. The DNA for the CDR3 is TGTGCCAGCAGTTTAAATAGCGGTCCTTACAATGAGCAGTTCTTC. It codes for CASSLNSGPYNEQFF.

CDR3 DNA sequence: TGTGCCAGCAGTTCCACAGGGAACAGGCGACACAGCACAGATACGCAGTATTTT. Translation gives CASSSTGNRRHSTDTQYF. The chain links TRBV27 to TRBJ2-3; possible D gene TRBD1, 6 bases. Deletions cut 4 bases from V and 0 bases from J, with 20 bases between. CDR3 length equals 18 residues. Germline CDR1 MNHEY, CDR2 SMNVEV (reference sequence).

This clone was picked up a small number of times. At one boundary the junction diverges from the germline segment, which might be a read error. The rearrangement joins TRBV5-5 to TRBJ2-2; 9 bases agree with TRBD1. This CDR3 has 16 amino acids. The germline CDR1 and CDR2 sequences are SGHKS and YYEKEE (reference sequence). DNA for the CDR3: TGTGCCAGCAGCCGAGGACAGGGGTCGAACGCCGGGGAGCTGTTTTTT. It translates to CASSRGQGSNAGELFF.

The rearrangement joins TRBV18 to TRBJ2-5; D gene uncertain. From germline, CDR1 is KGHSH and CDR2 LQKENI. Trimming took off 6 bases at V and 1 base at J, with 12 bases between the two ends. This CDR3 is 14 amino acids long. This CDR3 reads CASSPQQTQETQYF. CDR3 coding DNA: TGTGCCAGCTCCCCTCAACAAACCCAAGAGACCCAGTACTTC.

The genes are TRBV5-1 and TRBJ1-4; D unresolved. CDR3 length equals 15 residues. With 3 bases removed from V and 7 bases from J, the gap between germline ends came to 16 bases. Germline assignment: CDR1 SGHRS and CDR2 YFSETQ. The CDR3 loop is CASSYSPLYSEKLFF. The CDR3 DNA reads TGCGCCAGCAGCTACTCACCATTGTACAGTGAAAAACTGTTTTTT.